These 21 T cell receptor beta chains were all obtained from the same sample, sequenced in a study of T cell changes during pregnancy in multiple sclerosis. Generated by immunoSEQ multiplex PCR, the TCRdb table keeps only in-frame clones and is missing some. Of around 72,000 clones listed, 85% to 95% were seen once; the top ten hold less than 0.45%. Sequences were derived from CD4+ T cells from peripheral blood mononuclear cells, sampled before pregnancy. These receptors all come from a female donor with multiple sclerosis, enrolled in a pregnancy study.

The chain links TRBV5-5 to TRBJ1-1; no firm D call. Between the trimmed V and J ends, which lost 1 base and 0 bases, there was a span of 4 bases. From germline, CDR1 is SGHKS and CDR2 YYEKEE (reference sequence). The CDR3 extends over 13 amino acids. CDR3 DNA sequence: TGTGCCAGCAGCTTGTCCGTGAACACTGAAGCTTTCTTT. It translates to CASSLSVNTEAFF. The full variable domain, in which reference TRBV5-5 and TRBJ1-1 provide the parts outside the CDR3, is DAGVTQSPTHLIKTRGQQVTLRCSPISGHKSVSWYQQVLGQGPQFIFQYYEKEERGRGNFPDRFSARQFPNYSSELNVNALLLGDSALYLCASSLSVNTEAFFGQGTRLTVV.

This chain connects TRBV6-1 to TRBJ2-1, with D possibly matching TRBD2 (5 bases). This CDR3 is 14 amino acids long. The V and J ends lost 4 bases and 4 bases respectively, with 11 bases between them. CDR1 is MNHNS, CDR2 SASEGT, per germline. The DNA of the CDR3 is TGTGCCAGCAGTGGTCTAGCCCGGTACAATGAGCAGTTCTTC. It specifies CASSGLARYNEQFF.

V and J are TRBV19 and TRBJ1-1, with 8 bases matching TRBD1. This CDR3 spans 15 amino acids. J gave up 1 base and V 5 bases, and 6 bases lay outside the gene matches. Germline V gene sequence: CDR1 LNHDA, CDR2 SQIVND (reference sequence). The CDR3 sequence is CASSPRQGRNTEAFF. CDR3 in DNA: TGTGCCAGTAGTCCCCGACAGGGGAGGAACACTGAAGCTTTCTTT. Looking up the rest from reference TRBV19 and TRBJ1-1 gives the full variable domain: DGGITQSPKYLFRKEGQNVTLSCEQNLNHDAMYWYRQDPGQGLRLIYYSQIVNDFQKGDIAEGYSVSREKKESFPLTVTSAQKNPTAFYLCASSPRQGRNTEAFFGQGTRLTVV.

This clone was detected a few times. V gene TRBV7-8 combines with J gene TRBJ1-6; D is undetermined. Germline loops: CDR1 SGHVS, CDR2 FQNEAQ. V lost 2 bases and J 14 bases, leaving 16 bases between the germline ends. The CDR3 covers 14 residues. The CDR3 DNA follows: TGTGCCAGCAGCTTATCCGAGGGCGTCCGAACCCTCCACTTT. It is translated as CASSLSEGVRTLHF.

This chain connects TRBV10-3 to TRBJ2-7; 11 nucleotides line up with TRBD1. This CDR3 has 16 amino acids. Unmatched junction bases numbered 7, after V lost 6 bases and J lost 0 bases. Germline V gene data show CDR1 as ENHRY and CDR2 as SYGVKD. CDR3 nucleotides: TGTGCCATCAGCTTCACCGGGACAGGGGGCTCCTACGAGCAGTACTTC. Its translation: CAISFTGTGGSYEQYF.

This chain connects TRBV18 to TRBJ2-2, with D possibly being TRBD1 (6 bases). CDR3 length equals 16 residues. Trimming took off 1 base at V and 2 bases at J, with 11 bases between the two ends. The V gene's germline CDR1 is KGHSH and CDR2 LQKENI. The CDR3 sequence is CASSPLTGSNTGELFF. Written as DNA, the CDR3 is TGTGCCAGCTCACCACTTACAGGGAGTAACACCGGGGAGCTGTTTTTT.

Note on this clone: Other nucleotide sequences in the sample specify the same CDR3. CDR3 region: CASSPGTGVMNTEAFF. In DNA form, the CDR3 reads TGCGCCAGCAGCCCCGGGACAGGTGTTATGAACACTGAAGCTTTCTTT. The J gene is TRBJ1-1, the V gene TRBV5-1; TRBD1 matches at 8 bases. This CDR3 is built from 16 residues. V lost 4 bases, J lost 0 bases, and 8 bases stayed unmatched. The germline CDR1 and CDR2 sequences are SGHRS and YFSETQ.

The chain employs TRBV7-3 and TRBJ1-1, with 7 bases fitting TRBD1. The CDR3 contains 14 residues. CDR1 SGHTA and CDR2 FQGTGA come from the germline V gene. The trim removed 5 bases at V and 2 bases at J, leaving 5 bases unmatched. CDR3 nucleotide sequence: TGTGCCAGCAGCCGGGACAGCAGAAACACTGAAGCTTTCTTT. This encodes CASSRDSRNTEAFF. Variable domain in full (rest from reference TRBV7-3 and TRBJ1-1): GAGVSQTPSNKVTEKGKYVELRCDPISGHTALYWYRQSLGQGPEFLIYFQGTGAADDSGLPNDRFFAVRPEGSVSTLKIQRTERGDSAVYLCASSRDSRNTEAFFGQGTRLTVV.

The chain is built from TRBV27 and TRBJ1-2, with TRBD1 as a possible D gene (5 bases). CDR1 and CDR2 (germline): MNHEY, SMNVEV (reference sequence). V was shortened by 5 bases and J by 6 bases, with 13 bases between the two germline ends. The CDR3 is 13 residues long. Here the CDR3 DNA reads TGTGCCAGCAGTCCTTGGGGGGGGAATGGCTACACCTTC. Residues: CASSPWGGNGYTF.

This rearrangement joins TRBV7-6 to TRBJ2-3; no clear D. The CDR3 loop spans 11 amino acids. Germline CDR1 reads SGHVS; CDR2 reads FNYEAQ. V shed 8 bases and J shed 5 bases, with 8 bases lying between them. The CDR3 DNA is TGTGCCAGCGGTCCGGGAGATACGCAGTATTTT. This codes for CASGPGDTQYF.

The chain joins TRBV29-1 to TRBJ2-1, with 9 bases aligning to TRBD1. This CDR3 is built from 13 residues. After removal of 6 bases from V and 7 bases from J, the junction contained 7 bases not matched to a gene. Germline V CDR1 and CDR2: SQVTM, ANQGSEA. CDR3 loop: CSVVRDRVNEQFF. For the CDR3, the DNA is TGCAGCGTAGTAAGGGACAGGGTGAATGAGCAGTTCTTC.

The V gene is TRBV2, the J gene TRBJ2-1; the match to TRBD2 covers 13 bases. CDR3 length: 18 amino acids. V shed 7 bases, J shed 8 bases, and the junction held 17 bases outside the gene matches. From germline, CDR1 is SNHLY and CDR2 FYNNEI. CDR3 sequence (DNA): TGTGCCAGCATAGCAGTGGGTCTGACTAGCGGGAGGTCTGATGAGCAGTTCTTC. This gives the protein CASIAVGLTSGRSDEQFF.

The rearrangement joins TRBV12-5 to TRBJ2-1, with D possibly being TRBD1 (6 bases). The CDR3 runs to 16 residues. V was clipped by 5 bases and J by 1 base, with 15 bases between them. The germline CDR1 and CDR2 sequences are LGHNT and FRNRAP. The CDR3 sequence is CASGPRTAKSYNEQFF. In nucleotides, the CDR3 is TGTGCTAGTGGTCCCCGGACAGCGAAGTCCTACAATGAGCAGTTCTTC.

Only one count was recorded for this clone. V and J are TRBV11-3 and TRBJ2-1, with 13 bases matching TRBD2. There are 18 residues in the CDR3. Germline lookup yields CDR1 SGHNT and CDR2 YENEEA. Trimming at V came to 5 bases and at J to 0 bases, leaving 7 bases not matched to a gene. CDR3 protein: CASSTSGTSGTSYNEQFF. The CDR3, as DNA: TGTGCCAGCAGCACATCCGGGACTAGCGGGACCTCCTACAATGAGCAGTTCTTC.

The V gene is TRBV28, the J gene TRBJ2-5; 8 nucleotides line up with TRBD1. CDR1 and CDR2 from the germline V gene are MDHEN and SYDVKM. The J segment lost 2 bases and the V segment lost 6 bases, leaving 11 bases of the junction unmatched. The CDR3 extends over 16 amino acids. CDR3 amino acids: CASSPPRDRIQETQYF. CDR3 in DNA: TGTGCCAGCAGCCCTCCTAGGGACAGGATACAAGAGACCCAGTACTTC.

DNA for the CDR3: TGTGCCAGCAGCGCGGGACTAGCGGGAGGTGCTAGCACAGATACGCAGTATTTT. It encodes CASSAGLAGGASTDTQYF. The chain is built from TRBV7-6 and TRBJ2-3, with 15 bases lining up with TRBD2. The CDR3 sequence is 18 residues long. Germline CDR1 SGHVS, CDR2 FNYEAQ. Trimming at V came to 5 bases and at J to 0 bases, leaving 6 bases not matched to a gene.

The chain recombines TRBV5-1 with TRBJ1-1, with 7 bases matching TRBD1. The germline CDR1 and CDR2 sequences are SGHRS and YFSETQ. After removal of 4 bases from V and 1 base from J, the junction contained 4 bases not matched to a gene. This CDR3 spans 14 amino acids. The CDR3 DNA is TGCGCCAGCAGCCGCAACAGGGGGAACACTGAAGCTTTCTTT. The encoded protein is CASSRNRGNTEAFF.

The V gene is TRBV19, the J gene TRBJ1-1; 7 bases are shared with TRBD1. The junction had 12 bases not matched to a gene; V was cut back by 6 bases and J by 2 bases. CDR1 and CDR2 (germline): LNHDA, SQIVND (reference sequence). The CDR3 loop spans 16 amino acids. CDR3 bases: TGTGCCAGTAGGCCCCGACAGGGTCTTAGTAACACTGAAGCTTTCTTT. Its protein is CASRPRQGLSNTEAFF.

V gene TRBV21-1 combines with J gene TRBJ2-1; the table gives TRBD1 as D, unverified against the DNA. TRBV21-1 is a listed pseudogene. This CDR3 comprises 10 residues. Here the CDR3 reads CASGDSEQFF. The CDR3 region has the DNA TGTGCCAGTGGGGACAGCGAGCAGTTCTTC.

The rearrangement links TRBV18 to TRBJ2-7; 14 bases are shared with TRBD2. The CDR3 is 17 amino acids. With V trimmed by 4 bases and J by 3 bases, 8 bases remained unmatched. In germline, CDR1 is KGHSH, CDR2 LQKENI. The CDR3, as DNA: TGTGCCAGCTCACGAAACACGGGACTAGCGGGAGTCTACGAGCAGTACTTC. Translating it yields CASSRNTGLAGVYEQYF.

The sample holds one count of this clone. This sequence joins TRBV10-3 and TRBJ1-2; possibly TRBD1 for D (5 bases). Trimming took off 4 bases at V and 0 bases at J, with 12 bases between the two ends. The V gene's germline CDR1 is ENHRY and CDR2 SYGVKD. This CDR3 has 15 residues. CDR3 sequence reads: CAISGQLTSNYGYTF. Here the CDR3 DNA reads TGTGCCATCAGTGGACAGCTTACTTCTAACTATGGCTACACCTTC.